This T cell receptor beta chain was sequenced during a study of T cells in Graves' hyperthyroidism and ophthalmopathy. In the study overall: The initial diagnosis was the point when peripheral blood was collected, ahead of any treatment. Regarding the study as a whole: Ophthalmopathy, as predicted by the model, came a median 6.5 months after the prediction. Among thyroid clonotypes expanded above 0.001, most also appeared in blood.

From RNA transcripts, TCR beta CDR3 regions were amplified. The HTBI primer set served for first-round RT-PCR of the TCR CDR3. MiXCR was run by TCRdb on the multiplex PCR reads, yielding one entry per CDR3 protein. The sample has about 500,000 distinct CDR3 sequences; about 16% are singletons. Uncontrolled infection, other autoimmune disease, pregnancy and lactation each barred patients from inclusion. Comments on this clonotype: The antigen is unknown.

With V trimmed by 1 base and J by 1 base, 7 bases remained unmatched. CDR1 is DFQATT, CDR2 SNEGSKA, per germline (reference sequence). The CDR3 extends over 17 amino acids. The sample taken for sequencing was blood. This sequence originates from a woman aged 25 to 45 with Graves' ophthalmopathy. The rearrangement links TRBV20-1 to TRBJ2-2; 9 bases are a match to TRBD2. The CDR3 protein is CSARVAGVRKNTGELFF. The CDR3, as DNA: TGCAGTGCTAGAGTAGCGGGAGTACGTAAGAACACCGGGGAGCTGTTTTTT.